The 17 T cell receptor beta chains below were found in one sample sequenced in a study of blood T cell repertoires in COVID-19. Method: immunoSEQ multiplex PCR; TCRdb's copy keeps in-frame clones and lacks some. The sample includes around 100,000 clones, approximately 88% of them seen just once. Material for sequencing was peripheral blood. Receptors were obtained from a man aged 60-69 years with acute or convalescent COVID-19.

This sequence joins TRBV6-2 or TRBV6-3 and TRBJ2-7, with 8 nucleotides matching TRBD1. The CDR3 consists of 14 residues. Trimming at V came to 1 base and at J to 2 bases, leaving 1 base not matched to a gene. Germline assignment: CDR1 MNHEY and CDR2 SVGEGT. The CDR3 is CASSYLGQAYEQYV. DNA for the CDR3: TGTGCCAGCAGTTACTTGGGACAGGCCTACGAGCAGTACGTC.

This clone was detected only a few times. V usage is TRBV5-6 and J usage is TRBJ1-1, with TRBD1 as a possible D gene (6 bases). Germline CDR1 and CDR2: SGHDT and YYEEEE. The CDR3 contains 15 residues. V lost 6 bases, J lost 0 bases, and 15 bases lay in between. The CDR3 loop is CASNVPGQVNTEAFF. CDR3 in DNA: TGTGCCAGCAATGTTCCGGGACAAGTGAACACTGAAGCTTTCTTT.

The rearrangement links TRBV5-5 to TRBJ1-5, with a weak D call TRBD1 (5 bases). Trimming stripped 0 bases from V and 4 bases from J, with 14 bases between. The V gene's germline CDR1 is SGHKS and CDR2 YYEKEE (reference sequence). This CDR3 region has 16 residues. As DNA, the CDR3 is TGTGCCAGCAGCTTGGTAGGGGTTGTTGGAAATCAGCCCCAGCATTTT. The encoded protein is CASSLVGVVGNQPQHF.

The chain has TRBV11-3 and TRBJ2-5; 7 bases line up with TRBD2. Germline values: CDR1 SGHNT, CDR2 YENEEA. V lost 7 bases and J lost 5; bases outside the gene matches: 4. This CDR3 has 12 amino acids. CDR3 nucleotides: TGTGCCAGCAAACTCGGGGGGGAGACCCAGTACTTC. Protein sequence: CASKLGGETQYF.

The chain uses TRBV14 and TRBJ2-1, with 7 bases matching TRBD2. Germline V lookup: CDR1 SGHDN, CDR2 FVKESK. V lost 3 bases to trimming and J lost 15 bases; unmatched junction nucleotides: 8. The CDR3 is 12 residues long. The CDR3 sequence: CASSQYGDYVFF. The CDR3 nucleotides are TGTGCCAGCAGCCAGTACGGGGACTATGTGTTCTTC.

J is TRBJ2-4 and V is TRBV27; 11 bases are a match to TRBD2. After removal of 5 bases from V and 3 bases from J, the junction contained 12 bases not matched to a gene. CDR3 length: 18 residues. Germline CDR1 is MNHEY and CDR2 is SMNVEV (reference sequence). CDR3 coding DNA: TGTGCCAGCAGTAAGGGACTAGCGGCAAATGTGGGCAAAAACATTCAGTACTTC. It yields the protein CASSKGLAANVGKNIQYF.

This chain uses TRBV27 with TRBJ2-2, with 7 positions matching TRBD2. Losses at the gene ends were 7 bases for V and 4 bases for J; bases not matched to a gene: 6. The germline gives CDR1 MNHEY, CDR2 SMNVEV (reference sequence). This CDR3 has 14 amino acids. The CDR3 nucleotides are TGTGCCAGCATCGGGAGGCATTCCACCGGGGAGCTGTTTTTT. This sequence encodes CASIGRHSTGELFF.

The CDR3 here is CASSDPRSGNTIYF. CDR3 nucleotides: TGTGCCAGCAGTGACCCCAGATCTGGAAACACCATATATTTT. This rearrangement joins TRBV6-1 to TRBJ1-3; D gene uncertain. In germline, CDR1 is MNHNS, CDR2 SASEGT. V was clipped by 3 bases and J by 1 base, with 7 bases between them. The CDR3 runs 14 residues.

The chain joins TRBV19 to TRBJ1-1, with D unclear. The ends were cut back, 5 bases at V and 1 base at J, with 11 bases in the middle. In germline, CDR1 is LNHDA, CDR2 SQIVND (reference sequence). CDR3 length equals 14 residues. CDR3 protein: CASSVRRGNTEAFF. The CDR3 region has the DNA TGTGCCAGTAGTGTTAGACGGGGGAACACTGAAGCTTTCTTT.

This sequence joins TRBV7-9 and TRBJ2-1, with TRBD2 as a possible D gene (6 bases). The CDR3 extends over 16 amino acids. V lost 0 bases and J lost 2, with 11 bases in between. Germline V gene sequence: CDR1 SEHNR, CDR2 FQNEAQ (reference sequence). The CDR3 loop is CASSLALASTYNEQFF. CDR3 bases: TGTGCCAGCAGCTTAGCCCTAGCGTCTACCTACAATGAGCAGTTCTTC.

The J gene is TRBJ1-5, the V gene TRBV28; TRBD1 is a possible D gene (5 bases). This CDR3 region has 15 residues. Deletions cut 8 bases from V and 1 base from J, with 15 bases between. Looked up from germline, CDR1 is MDHEN and CDR2 is SYDVKM. This CDR3 reads CASYSPGWSNQPQHF. The CDR3 DNA sequence: TGTGCCAGCTATTCCCCAGGGTGGAGCAATCAGCCCCAGCATTTT.

This rearrangement joins TRBV2 to TRBJ1-2, with TRBD1 as a possible D gene (5 bases). Germline lookup yields CDR1 SNHLY and CDR2 FYNNEI. Trimming shortened V by 6 bases and J by 7 bases, and 9 bases separated the two germline ends. The CDR3 runs to 11 residues. The CDR3 DNA sequence: TGTGCCAGCAGAACCAGGGCTGGCTACACCTTC. Its translation: CASRTRAGYTF.

This chain uses TRBV10-3 with TRBJ2-7; 13 bases agree with TRBD2. The CDR3 sequence is 15 residues long. Germline values: CDR1 ENHRY, CDR2 SYGVKD. The junction had 8 bases not matched to a gene; V was cut back by 0 bases and J by 12 bases. The CDR3 nucleotides read TGTGCCATCAGTGAGTCGACTAGCGGGAGGCAGCTACTGTACTTC. Amino acids: CAISESTSGRQLLYF.

The rearrangement joins TRBV27 to TRBJ1-3; TRBD1 matches at 8 bases. Germline CDR1 reads MNHEY; CDR2 reads SMNVEV (reference sequence). V was pared by 5 bases and J by 4 bases, with 7 bases of the junction left unmatched. This CDR3 comprises 15 residues. The chain's CDR3 is CASSETGVGGNTIYF. CDR3 nucleotide sequence: TGTGCCAGCAGTGAGACAGGGGTGGGGGGAAACACCATATATTTT.

The chain has TRBV5-6 and TRBJ2-7; tentative D call: TRBD1 (6 bases). Trimming left V 4 bases short and J 2 bases short, with 13 bases between. CDR3 length: 14 amino acids. Looked up from germline, CDR1 is SGHDT and CDR2 is YYEEEE. The CDR3 spells CASSLGQLTYEQYF. The CDR3 nucleotides read TGTGCCAGCAGCCTAGGACAGCTAACCTACGAGCAGTACTTC.

This clone came up a few times. This chain joins TRBV12-5 and TRBJ2-1, with 7 nucleotides matching TRBD1. The CDR3 is made up of 13 amino acids. Germline CDR1 is LGHNT and CDR2 is FRNRAP. The V gene end was trimmed by 7 bases and the J gene end by 7 bases; junction bases not matched to a gene: 7. CDR3 DNA sequence: TGTGCTAGTGCCCTAGACAGGGCGAATGAGCAGTTCTTC. Residues: CASALDRANEQFF.

This rearrangement joins TRBV5-6 to TRBJ2-1, with D uncertain. The V gene lost 0 bases and the J gene lost 0 bases, with 10 bases spanning the gap. CDR3 size: 16 residues. Germline CDR1 is SGHDT and CDR2 is YYEEEE. CDR3 nucleotide sequence: TGTGCCAGCAGCTTGGCGATGATGAGCTCCTACAATGAGCAGTTCTTC. Encoded protein: CASSLAMMSSYNEQFF.